This is a list of T cell receptor beta chains from one sample in a study of long-term antiretroviral therapy in people with HIV. Sequencing was performed with immunoSEQ multiplex PCR; in TCRdb, only in-frame clones are kept and a portion is missing. Of 29,000 or so clones in the sample, nearly 95% were seen once. The sequencing here drew on unsorted PBMCs, taken around 6.3 years after starting antiretroviral therapy. These receptors were taken from a woman aged 40 to 50 with HIV. Each CDR3 is given with its conserved first and last residue.

cdr3_aa j_call cdr3_length v_call
CASSIFGGGLKTQYF TRBJ2-5 15 TRBV19
CASSPQGGSTDTQYF TRBJ2-3 15 TRBV4-3
CASSLGHKTGGESSQPQHF TRBJ1-5 19 TRBV7-8
CASSRSGTSGAGQGDTQYF TRBJ2-3 19 TRBV4-3
CASSPHMATSGGAGEQFF TRBJ2-1 18 TRBV7-3
CASRAGQLYGYTF TRBJ1-2 13 TRBV19
CASSESPLAGGPIEQFF TRBJ2-1 17 TRBV10-1
CASSKVGTGRHETQYF TRBJ2-5 16 TRBV21-1
CASSRDRGSERYEQYF TRBJ2-7 16 TRBV4-3
CATSRDPPGVNTEAFF TRBJ1-1 16 TRBV15
CASSSTGGAENSPLHF TRBJ1-6 16 TRBV7-9
CASSTTGLRDTEAFF TRBJ1-1 15 TRBV19
CASSPGQLPNSPLHF TRBJ1-6 15 TRBV19
CASSAQTGYYGYTF TRBJ1-2 14 TRBV25-1
CAISGQPNTIYF TRBJ1-3 12 TRBV10-3
CASSLYRTADYGYTF TRBJ1-2 15 TRBV7-2
CASSEFPGGGYGYTF TRBJ1-2 15 TRBV2
CASTLGQGLGTEAFF TRBJ1-1 15 TRBV27
CASSQDRAGHEQYF TRBJ2-7 14 TRBV4-1
CASSIRARNTGELFF TRBJ2-2 15 TRBV19
CASKPEGVTEAFF TRBJ1-1 13 TRBV19
CASSTGERYGYTF TRBJ1-2 13 TRBV5-1
CASSQDFRARGSSGANVLTF TRBJ2-6 20 TRBV14
CASRTGVTDTQYF TRBJ2-3 13 TRBV2
CASSRGGPNTEAFF TRBJ1-1 14 TRBV11-2
CASSGPGGNTEAFF TRBJ1-1 14 TRBV2
CASSYSPGFATYEQYF TRBJ2-7 16 TRBV6-6
CASSPEASPIYGYTF TRBJ1-2 15 TRBV5-6
CASSLRRGGQETQYF TRBJ2-5 15 TRBV27
CAITGTGGFSRGYTF TRBJ1-2 15 TRBV10-3
CASSSPTVGQFF TRBJ2-1 12 TRBV5-5
CASSYPPRDTNTEAFF TRBJ1-1 16 TRBV5-6
CASSPGTGLYEQYF TRBJ2-7 14 TRBV19
CASRGGWGANTGELFF TRBJ2-2 16 TRBV27
CASSLGRWTSGWETQYF TRBJ2-5 17 TRBV7-8
CASSPGGSQPQHF TRBJ1-5 13 TRBV6-6